The text below deals with one T cell receptor beta chain. Enrolled during active infection, Seattle patients were then followed longitudinally. Original processing notes: Estimates of nucleated cell counts were drawn from the amplification of reference gene primers. Sequenced by immunoSEQ multiplex PCR; TCRdb stores in-frame clones only, minus some. The V and J calls and clone size were taken over from that table, and D and trimming were inferred from the DNA. The sample consists of approximately 290,000 clones, around 85% of them appearing once. This sample was taken from a study of blood T cell repertoires in COVID-19. Study in general: The United States, Italy and Spain provided the acute and convalescent COVID-19 samples. PBMCs, B-cell-depleted T cells, or T cells provided the cDNA or gDNA that made up the material.

The trim removed 1 base at V and 3 bases at J, leaving 2 bases unmatched. CDR3 length: 15 residues. Germline V gene lookup returns CDR1 SGHTA and CDR2 FQGTGA. J is TRBJ1-4 and V is TRBV7-3; TRBD1 aligns across 7 bases. The source is a human donor with COVID-19, enrolled during active disease. The donor label of this sample is uncertain. The sequenced sample was peripheral blood. The CDR3 bases are TGTGCCAGCAGCTTAAAGGGGGCGGCTAATGAAAAACTGTTTTTT. As protein: CASSLKGAANEKLFF. The full variable domain, in which reference TRBV7-3 and TRBJ1-4 provide the parts outside the CDR3, is GAGVSQTPSNKVTEKGKYVELRCDPISGHTALYWYRQSLGQGPEFLIYFQGTGAADDSGLPNDRFFAVRPEGSVSTLKIQRTERGDSAVYLCASSLKGAANEKLFFGSGTQLSVL.